A selection of T cell receptor beta chains follows, all from one sample in a study of cytomegalovirus exposure and HLA in healthy donors. The table came from immunoSEQ multiplex PCR; TCRdb's copy has only in-frame clones and leaves some out. This table holds some 98,000 clones, about 81% found once. Material for sequencing was PBMCs. The receptors were gathered from a man in his forties in good health and CMV-seronegative. The CDR3 runs from the conserved cysteine through the conserved F or W. The D gene is left open where the match is weak. The size of a clone is reported for some rows only, either as once, few or many, or as a class for expanded clones.

CDR3aa	CDR3nt	j_gene	d_gene	abundance	v_gene	len
CASSLGGLAQETQYF	TGTGCCAGCAGCTTGGGTGGCCTAGCTCAAGAGACCCAGTACTTC	TRBJ2-5	.	few	TRBV5-5	15
CASSDSPGQYNEQFF	TGTGCCAGCAGTGACTCCCCAGGACAGTACAATGAGCAGTTCTTC	TRBJ2-1	.	.	TRBV6-4	15
CASSLASGTDTQYF	TGTGCCAGCAGCTTAGCTTCGGGCACAGATACGCAGTATTTT	TRBJ2-3	.	.	TRBV7-6	14
CASSLEHSLLGTDTQYF	TGTGCCAGCAGCTTAGAGCACTCCCTCTTGGGCACAGATACGCAGTATTTT	TRBJ2-3	.	.	TRBV7-9	17
CASSFGLTSGDTQYF	TGTGCCAGCAGTTTCGGACTGACTAGCGGAGATACGCAGTATTTT	TRBJ2-3	TRBD2	.	TRBV6-4	15
CASSLNRLGEKLFF	TGTGCCAGCAGCCTAAACAGGCTTGGTGAAAAACTGTTTTTT	TRBJ1-4	.	.	TRBV11-2	14
CASRETGRYEQYF	TGTGCCAGCAGGGAGACAGGGAGGTACGAGCAGTACTTC	TRBJ2-7	.	.	TRBV6-5	13
CASSLAPGGFNEQFF	TGCGCCAGCAGCTTGGCCCCCGGCGGTTTCAATGAGCAGTTCTTC	TRBJ2-1	.	.	TRBV5-1	15
CSARRAEAFF	TGCAGTGCTCGACGGGCTGAAGCTTTCTTT	TRBJ1-1	.	.	TRBV20-1	10
CASSLAGGAGNEQFF	TGTGCCAGCAGCTTAGCCGGGGGGGCGGGCAATGAGCAGTTCTTC	TRBJ2-1	TRBD2	.	TRBV11-2	15
CASRPPGTGYGYTF	TGTGCCAGCAGGCCACCCGGGACAGGCTATGGCTACACCTTC	TRBJ1-2	TRBD1	.	TRBV6-5	14
CASAAGVRTDTQYF	TGTGCCAGCGCTGCCGGGGTCCGCACAGATACGCAGTATTTT	TRBJ2-3	.	.	TRBV2	14
CASSFRQGTAGELFF	TGTGCCAGCAGTTTTAGACAGGGTACCGCCGGGGAGCTGTTTTTT	TRBJ2-2	TRBD1	.	TRBV27	15
CASSESRAPEHF	TGCGCCAGCAGTGAGTCGAGAGCCCCGGAGCATTTT	TRBJ1-5	.	few	TRBV10-2	12
CASSRGPGGPIETQYF	TGTGCCAGCAGCCGAGGGCCGGGGGGGCCAATAGAGACCCAGTACTTC	TRBJ2-5	TRBD2	.	TRBV7-7	16
CASSELRGGPNYGYTF	TGTGCCAGCAGTGAATTACGCGGGGGTCCAAACTATGGCTACACCTTC	TRBJ1-2	.	.	TRBV6-1	16
CASSRTGTGRPEQYF	TGTGCCAGTAGTCGGACCGGGACAGGAAGACCAGAGCAGTACTTC	TRBJ2-7	TRBD1	.	TRBV19	15
CASSEVTGGVYEQYF	TGTGCCAGCAGTGAAGTAACAGGGGGCGTCTACGAGCAGTACTTC	TRBJ2-7	TRBD1	few	TRBV6-1	15
CASSLAGQGWNSPLHF	TGTGCCAGCAGCTTAGCGGGACAGGGGTGGAATTCACCCCTCCACTTT	TRBJ1-6	TRBD1	.	TRBV11-1	16
CAWSPSSYEQYF	TGTGCCTGGAGTCCCAGCTCCTACGAGCAGTACTTC	TRBJ2-7	.	.	TRBV30	12
CAISGPQGHLGREQYF	TGTGCCATCAGTGGTCCGCAGGGGCATCTGGGAAGGGAGCAGTACTTC	TRBJ2-7	.	.	TRBV10-3	16
CASSLGGGANEQYF	TGCGCCAGCAGCTTAGGAGGGGGGGCAAACGAGCAGTACTTC	TRBJ2-7	.	.	TRBV5-1	14
CASSDLAGGRTQYF	TGTGCCAGCAGCGATCTAGCGGGGGGGCGGACCCAGTACTTC	TRBJ2-5	TRBD2	.	TRBV9	14
CASSLGGGAGANVLTF	TGCGCCAGCAGCTTGGGAGGGGGCGCTGGGGCCAACGTCCTGACTTTC	TRBJ2-6	TRBD1	.	TRBV5-1	16
CASLNFEAFF	TGTGCCAGCTTAAATTTTGAAGCTTTCTTT	TRBJ1-1	.	few	TRBV2	10
CASRVLAGGNNEQFF	TGCGCCAGCAGGGTTCTAGCGGGGGGCAACAATGAGCAGTTCTTC	TRBJ2-1	TRBD2	.	TRBV5-1	15
CASSLVAGAGEQYF	TGCGCCAGCAGCTTGGTCGCAGGGGCCGGCGAGCAGTACTTC	TRBJ2-7	.	.	TRBV5-1	14
CASSLESGTGETQYF	TGCGCCAGCAGCTTGGAATCCGGGACAGGAGAGACCCAGTACTTC	TRBJ2-5	TRBD1	once	TRBV5-1	15
CASNTARETQYF	TGTGCCAGCAATACAGCACGTGAGACCCAGTACTTC	TRBJ2-5	.	.	TRBV5-6	12
CASSASAILINEKLFF	TGTGCCAGCAGTGCGAGCGCGATCCTTATTAATGAAAAACTGTTTTTT	TRBJ1-4	.	.	TRBV2	16
CATTASPFSYEQYF	TGTGCCACCACCGCTAGCCCCTTCTCCTACGAGCAGTACTTC	TRBJ2-7	.	once	TRBV7-2	14
CASRDRVHEQYF	TGTGCCAGCCGGGACAGGGTCCACGAGCAGTACTTC	TRBJ2-7	TRBD1	few	TRBV6-5	12
CASSIRPGGQGPLSF	TGTGCCAGTAGTATCCGGCCGGGAGGACAGGGACCCCTCTCCTTC	TRBJ1-2	TRBD1	.	TRBV19	15
CAWSVLGAQNTEAFF	TGTGCCTGGAGTGTACTTGGGGCACAGAACACTGAAGCTTTCTTT	TRBJ1-1	.	.	TRBV30	15